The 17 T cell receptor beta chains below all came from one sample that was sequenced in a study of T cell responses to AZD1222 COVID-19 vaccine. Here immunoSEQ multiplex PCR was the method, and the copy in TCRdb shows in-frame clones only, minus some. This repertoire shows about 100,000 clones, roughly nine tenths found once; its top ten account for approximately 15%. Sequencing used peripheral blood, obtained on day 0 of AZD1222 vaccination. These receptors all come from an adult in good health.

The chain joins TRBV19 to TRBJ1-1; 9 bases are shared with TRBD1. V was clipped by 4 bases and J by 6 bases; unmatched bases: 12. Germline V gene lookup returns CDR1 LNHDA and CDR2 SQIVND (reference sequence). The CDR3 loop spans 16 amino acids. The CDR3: CASSKSPGQGRAEAFF. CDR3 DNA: TGTGCCAGTAGTAAGAGTCCGGGACAGGGAAGGGCTGAAGCTTTCTTT.

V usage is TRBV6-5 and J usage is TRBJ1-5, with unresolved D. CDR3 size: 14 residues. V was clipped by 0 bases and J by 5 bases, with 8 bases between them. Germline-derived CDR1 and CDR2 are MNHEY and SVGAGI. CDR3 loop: CASSYSSDYQPQHF. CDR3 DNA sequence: TGTGCCAGCAGTTACTCGTCGGATTATCAGCCCCAGCATTTT.

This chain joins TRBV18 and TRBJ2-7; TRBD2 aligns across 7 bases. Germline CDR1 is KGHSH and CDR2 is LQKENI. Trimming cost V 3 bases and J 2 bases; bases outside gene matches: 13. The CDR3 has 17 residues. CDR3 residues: CASSPNNWALAAYEQYF. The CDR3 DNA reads TGTGCCAGCTCACCGAACAATTGGGCCCTAGCGGCCTACGAGCAGTACTTC.

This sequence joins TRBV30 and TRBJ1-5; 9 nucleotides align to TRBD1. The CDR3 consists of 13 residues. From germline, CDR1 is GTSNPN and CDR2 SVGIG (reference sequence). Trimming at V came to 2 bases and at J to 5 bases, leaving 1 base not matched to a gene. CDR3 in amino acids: CAWSRQGDQPQHF. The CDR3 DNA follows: TGTGCCTGGAGTCGACAGGGGGATCAGCCCCAGCATTTT. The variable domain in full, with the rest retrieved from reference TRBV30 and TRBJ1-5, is SQTIHQWPATLVQPVGSPLSLECTVEGTSNPNLYWYRQAAGRGLQLLFYSVGIGQISSEVPQNLSASRPQDRQFILSSKKLLLSDSGFYLCAWSRQGDQPQHFGDGTRLSIL.

The CDR3 DNA is TGCGCCAGCAGCTTATTGGCAGGGGTAAGCTCCTACGAGCAGTACTTC. This sequence encodes CASSLLAGVSSYEQYF. The chain couples TRBV5-1 to TRBJ2-7, with a tentative D call TRBD1 (6 bases). The germline gives CDR1 SGHRS, CDR2 YFSETQ. The CDR3 is 16 amino acids. Trimming pared 2 bases from V and 0 bases from J, leaving 15 bases between.

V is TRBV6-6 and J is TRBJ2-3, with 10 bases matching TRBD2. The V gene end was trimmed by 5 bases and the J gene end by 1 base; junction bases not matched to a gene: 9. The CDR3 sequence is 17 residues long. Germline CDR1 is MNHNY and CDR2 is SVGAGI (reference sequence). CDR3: CASSHLLAGVGTDTQYF. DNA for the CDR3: TGTGCCAGCAGTCACCTCCTAGCGGGAGTGGGCACAGATACGCAGTATTTT.

DNA of the CDR3: TGTGCCAGCAGCTATATCCGACAGGGCTCCCAAGAGACCCAGTACTTC. The encoded protein is CASSYIRQGSQETQYF. This chain links TRBV11-2 with TRBJ2-5; 7 nucleotides align to TRBD1. CDR1 and CDR2 (germline): SGHAT, FQNNGV. This CDR3 contains 16 residues. The trim removed 4 bases at V and 1 base at J, leaving 9 bases unmatched.

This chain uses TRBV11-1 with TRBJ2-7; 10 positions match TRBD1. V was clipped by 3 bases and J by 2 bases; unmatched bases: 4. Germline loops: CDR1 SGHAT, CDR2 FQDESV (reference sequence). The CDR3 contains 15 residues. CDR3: CASSFRQGATYEQYF. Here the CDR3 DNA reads TGTGCCAGCAGCTTTCGACAGGGGGCCACCTACGAGCAGTACTTC.

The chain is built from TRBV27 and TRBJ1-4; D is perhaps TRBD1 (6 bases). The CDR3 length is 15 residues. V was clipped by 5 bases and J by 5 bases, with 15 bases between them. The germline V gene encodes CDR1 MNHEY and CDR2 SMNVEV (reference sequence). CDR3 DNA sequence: TGTGCCAGCAGTGCCTCCGGGGGGCCCAATGAAAAACTGTTTTTT. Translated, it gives CASSASGGPNEKLFF.

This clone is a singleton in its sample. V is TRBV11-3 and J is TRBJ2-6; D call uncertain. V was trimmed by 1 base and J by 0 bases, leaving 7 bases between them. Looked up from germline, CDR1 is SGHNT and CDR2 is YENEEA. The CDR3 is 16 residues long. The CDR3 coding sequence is TGTGCCAGCAGCTTAGGGAGCGCCTCTGGGGCCAACGTCCTGACTTTC. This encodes CASSLGSASGANVLTF.

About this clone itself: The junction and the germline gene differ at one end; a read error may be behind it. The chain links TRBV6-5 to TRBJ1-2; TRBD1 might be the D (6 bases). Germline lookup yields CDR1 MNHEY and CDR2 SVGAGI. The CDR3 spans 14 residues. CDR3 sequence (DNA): TGTGCCAGCAGCCTACAGGGCGGGCGTTATGACTACACCTTC. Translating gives CASSLQGGRYDYTF.

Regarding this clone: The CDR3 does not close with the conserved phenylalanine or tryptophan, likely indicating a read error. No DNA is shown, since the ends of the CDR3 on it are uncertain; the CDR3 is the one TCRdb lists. The CDR3 protein is CASSLSQGR. The chain carries TRBV7-9 and TRBJ1-2; the D call in the table, TRBD1, was not verified against the DNA. Inclusive of both ends, the CDR3 amounts to 9 amino acids. Germline CDR1 is SEHNR and CDR2 is FQNEAQ (reference sequence).

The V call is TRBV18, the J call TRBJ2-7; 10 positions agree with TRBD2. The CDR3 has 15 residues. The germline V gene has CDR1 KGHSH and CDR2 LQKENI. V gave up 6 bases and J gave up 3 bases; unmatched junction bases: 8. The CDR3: CASSLTGTSDYEQYF. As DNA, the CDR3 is TGTGCCAGCTCTCTTACCGGGACTAGCGACTACGAGCAGTACTTC. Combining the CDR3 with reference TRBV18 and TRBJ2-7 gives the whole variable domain NAGVMQNPRHLVRRRGQEARLRCSPMKGHSHVYWYRQLPEEGLKFMVYLQKENIIDESGMPKERFSAEFPKEGPSILRIQQVVRGDSAAYFCASSLTGTSDYEQYFGPGTRLTVT.

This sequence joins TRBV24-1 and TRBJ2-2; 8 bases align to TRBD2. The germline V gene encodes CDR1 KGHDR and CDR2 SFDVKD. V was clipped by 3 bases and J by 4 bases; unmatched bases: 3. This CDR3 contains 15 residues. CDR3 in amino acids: CATSDGGLGTGELFF. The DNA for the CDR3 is TGTGCCACCAGTGATGGGGGACTAGGCACCGGGGAGCTGTTTTTT.

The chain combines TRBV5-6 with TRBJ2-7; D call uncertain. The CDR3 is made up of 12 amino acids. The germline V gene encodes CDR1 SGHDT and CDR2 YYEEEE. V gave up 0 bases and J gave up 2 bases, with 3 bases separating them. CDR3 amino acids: CASSLEAYEQYF. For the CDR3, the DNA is TGTGCCAGCAGCTTGGAGGCCTACGAGCAGTACTTC.

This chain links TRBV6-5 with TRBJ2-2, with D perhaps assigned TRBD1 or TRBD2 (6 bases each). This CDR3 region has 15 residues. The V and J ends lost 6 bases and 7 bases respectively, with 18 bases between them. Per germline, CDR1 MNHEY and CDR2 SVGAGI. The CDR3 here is CASSRYREENGELFF. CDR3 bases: TGTGCCAGCAGCCGCTACAGGGAGGAGAACGGGGAGCTGTTTTTT.

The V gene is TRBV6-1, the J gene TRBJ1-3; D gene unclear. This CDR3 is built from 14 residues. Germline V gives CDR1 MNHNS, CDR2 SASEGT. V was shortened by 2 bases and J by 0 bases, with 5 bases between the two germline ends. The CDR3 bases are TGTGCCAGCAGTGAACAGATCTCTGGAAACACCATATATTTT. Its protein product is CASSEQISGNTIYF.